Listed here are 15 T cell receptor beta chains from one sample, sequenced in a study of T cells in Graves' hyperthyroidism and ophthalmopathy. Amplification yielded TCR beta CDR3 regions, with RNA transcripts as the source. HTBI primers were the set used in a first-round RT-PCR of the TCR CDR3. From the multiplex PCR reads, TCRdb called clonotypes with MiXCR, one entry per CDR3 protein. The sample contains 550,000 to 700,000 distinct CDR3 sequences, 14% to 15% of which appear only once. Sequenced sample: blood. These receptors originate from a woman aged 40 to 50 with Graves' ophthalmopathy.

The table lists this clonotype with many counts. The V gene is TRBV11-2, the J gene TRBJ1-2; D ambiguous. Germline V gives CDR1 SGHAT, CDR2 FQNNGV. The V end lost 3 bases, the J end lost 1 base, and 18 bases lay between the germline ends. The CDR3 runs to 17 residues. Here the CDR3 DNA reads TGTGCCAGCAGCTTCCCCCCTCAGGAAGCGTTTAACTATGGCTACACCTTC. Translated: CASSFPPQEAFNYGYTF. The entire variable domain, with the rest obtained from reference TRBV11-2 and TRBJ1-2, is as follows: EAGVAQSPRYKIIEKRQSVAFWCNPISGHATLYWYQQILGQGPKLLIQFQNNGVVDDSQLPKDRFSAERLKGVDSTLKIQPAKLEDSAVYLCASSFPPQEAFNYGYTFGSGTRLTVV.

This clonotype was counted many times. The CDR3 coding sequence is TGTGCCAGCAGTTTCTCGCTAGCGGGGACCGGGGAGCTGTTTTTT. It codes for CASSFSLAGTGELFF. The chain joins TRBV28 to TRBJ2-2; 9 positions match TRBD2. The CDR3 sequence is 15 residues long. Germline CDR1 and CDR2: MDHEN and SYDVKM. Trimming at V came to 3 bases and at J to 5 bases, leaving 4 bases not matched to a gene.

This rearrangement joins TRBV28 to TRBJ1-5, with D possibly being TRBD1 (6 bases). Germline V lookup: CDR1 MDHEN, CDR2 SYDVKM. V was shortened by 5 bases and J by 0 bases, with 23 bases between the two germline ends. The CDR3 is 19 residues long. CDR3 sequence: CASSPGPGHKNYSNQPQHF. CDR3 nucleotide sequence: TGTGCCAGCAGTCCGGGGCCGGGACATAAAAATTATAGCAATCAGCCCCAGCATTTT.

This clonotype was seen repeatedly, ten times or more. The chain combines TRBV24-1 with TRBJ1-5; D remains ambiguous. From germline, CDR1 is KGHDR and CDR2 SFDVKD. The CDR3 consists of 14 residues. V lost 5 bases to trimming and J lost 1 base, with 8 bases between them. The DNA for the CDR3 is TGTGCCACCAGTGGGTCGTTGAGCAATCAGCCCCAGCATTTT. It codes for CATSGSLSNQPQHF.

The V call is TRBV20-1, the J call TRBJ1-1, with D possibly TRBD1 on 5 matching bases. CDR1 DFQATT and CDR2 SNEGSKA come from the germline V gene (reference sequence). The CDR3 contains 14 residues. Deletions cut 7 bases from V and 0 bases from J, with 15 bases between. The CDR3 spells CSGLLGGVNTEAFF. Here the CDR3 DNA reads TGCAGTGGCCTCCTTGGGGGAGTGAACACTGAAGCTTTCTTT.

This clonotype was seen more than once but under ten times. The V call is TRBV24-1, the J call TRBJ2-1; 11 positions agree with TRBD2. Germline CDR1 reads KGHDR; CDR2 reads SFDVKD. After removal of 3 bases from V and 4 bases from J, the junction contained 1 base not matched to a gene. The CDR3 extends over 15 amino acids. The CDR3: CATSDLAGGYNEQFF. The CDR3 DNA is TGTGCCACCAGTGATCTAGCGGGAGGTTACAATGAGCAGTTCTTC.

This clonotype was counted many times. The rearrangement joins TRBV30 to TRBJ2-2; D uncertain. The germline V gene encodes CDR1 GTSNPN and CDR2 SVGIG (reference sequence). Trimming removed 3 bases from V and 6 bases from J, with 17 bases in between. This CDR3 is built from 15 residues. Here the CDR3 DNA reads TGTGCCTGGAGAGACCGGGCCAGTCTCGCCGGGGAGCTGTTTTTT. Its translation: CAWRDRASLAGELFF.

This clonotype was recorded many times. The V and J genes are TRBV19 and TRBJ2-2; 9 bases agree with TRBD2. CDR3 length equals 15 residues. V shed 5 bases, J shed 8 bases, and the junction held 9 bases outside the gene matches. CDR1 is LNHDA, CDR2 SQIVND, per germline (reference sequence). Written as DNA, the CDR3 is TGTGCCAGTAGTGAATCTAGCGGGATGAGGGGGGAGCTGTTTTTT. This codes for CASSESSGMRGELFF.

The table lists this clonotype with many counts. The chain recombines TRBV5-1 with TRBJ1-1, with unresolved D. Germline V gene lookup returns CDR1 SGHRS and CDR2 YFSETQ. This CDR3 comprises 14 residues. The V and J ends lost 0 bases and 4 bases respectively, with 10 bases between them. The CDR3 is CASSLGEMATEAFF. CDR3 nucleotides: TGCGCCAGCAGCTTGGGTGAAATGGCCACTGAAGCTTTCTTT.

The sample holds many counts of this clonotype. The J gene is TRBJ1-1, the V gene TRBV29-1; D call uncertain. Trimming took off 3 bases at V and 0 bases at J, with 5 bases between the two ends. The CDR3 extends over 12 amino acids. Germline V gives CDR1 SQVTM, CDR2 ANQGSEA. CDR3 in DNA: TGCAGCGTTGATACGGTGAACACTGAAGCTTTCTTT. This sequence encodes CSVDTVNTEAFF.

This clonotype was counted many times. This sequence joins TRBV9 and TRBJ2-2; 11 bases agree with TRBD2. CDR1 and CDR2 from the germline V gene are SGDLS and YYNGEE. Trimming at V came to 1 base and at J to 6 bases, leaving 5 bases not matched to a gene. The CDR3 is made up of 16 amino acids. The CDR3 DNA sequence: TGTGCCAGCAGCGTAAGGCTAGCGGGAGGATCCGGGGAGCTGTTTTTT. As protein: CASSVRLAGGSGELFF.

There are many counts of this clonotype. The chain has TRBV28 and TRBJ2-5, with a weak D call TRBD1 (6 bases). Germline values: CDR1 MDHEN, CDR2 SYDVKM. The V end was cut by 6 bases, the J end by 7 bases, with 18 bases between. There are 14 residues in the CDR3. The CDR3, as DNA: TGTGCCAGCAGCGCCGATCAGGGGTTAGGGACCCAGTACTTC. Translated: CASSADQGLGTQYF.

This clonotype has ten or more counts. The chain has TRBV7-9 and TRBJ1-2, with D perhaps matching TRBD1 (6 bases). Germline CDR1 SEHNR, CDR2 FQNEAQ (reference sequence). The CDR3 consists of 14 residues. V was cut by 6 bases and J by 11 bases, with 22 bases left in between. CDR3 amino acids: CASSPGRGPLGYTF. As DNA, the CDR3 is TGTGCCAGCAGTCCGGGCAGGGGACCGCTTGGTTACACCTTC.

This clonotype was recorded a few times. The J gene is TRBJ2-7, the V gene TRBV18; D is unclear. V was shortened by 0 bases and J by 6 bases, with 12 bases between the two germline ends. This CDR3 is 14 amino acids long. Germline CDR1 KGHSH, CDR2 LQKENI. CDR3: CASSPPARPSEQYF. The CDR3 DNA is TGTGCCAGCTCACCACCCGCCAGGCCGTCCGAGCAGTACTTC.

This clonotype was recorded many times. The rearrangement joins TRBV7-8 to TRBJ2-5; TRBD1 matches 9 bases. There are 15 residues in the CDR3. Germline V lookup: CDR1 SGHVS, CDR2 FQNEAQ. V was pared by 5 bases and J by 5 bases, with 9 bases of the junction left unmatched. The CDR3 spells CASSHRDRVRETQYF. In nucleotides, the CDR3 is TGTGCCAGCAGCCACCGGGACAGGGTCCGGGAGACCCAGTACTTC.